Shown below are 20 T cell receptor beta chains from a single sample sequenced in a study of CD8+ T cells in alopecia areata. Documented treatment: oral pan-JAK inhibitor, 5-10 mg twice daily. RNA was extracted and reverse transcribed into cDNA as the sequencing template. Clones were sequenced by immunoSEQ multiplex PCR, and TCRdb holds only the in-frame ones, with some missing. Of roughly 200,000 clones detected, less than 50% appear once; the ten largest clones hold roughly 2.8%. The sequenced sample was CD4+ T cells sorted from blood, obtained at approximately week 36, from a patient treated with tofacitinib. These receptor sequences come from a human donor with alopecia areata.

V usage is TRBV7-9 and J usage is TRBJ2-2, with a possible D match to TRBD2 (6 bases). The V and J ends lost 0 bases and 0 bases respectively, with 11 bases between them. The CDR3 spans 17 residues. From germline, CDR1 is SEHNR and CDR2 FQNEAQ (reference sequence). DNA for the CDR3: TGTGCCAGCAGCTTAGCTCGTGGCGGGACGAACACCGGGGAGCTGTTTTTT. Translated, it gives CASSLARGGTNTGELFF.

There are a few counts of this clone. The gene calls are TRBV6-5 and TRBJ2-2; TRBD1 might be the D (5 bases). CDR1 MNHEY and CDR2 SVGAGI come from the germline V gene. This CDR3 region has 14 residues. Trimming removed 0 bases at V and 8 bases at J, with 10 bases between. The CDR3 region is CASSYSGAGGELFF. The CDR3 DNA follows: TGTGCCAGCAGTTACTCGGGCGCAGGGGGGGAGCTGTTTTTT.

The chain employs TRBV30 and TRBJ2-5, with D perhaps TRBD1 or TRBD2 (5 bases each). CDR1 GTSNPN and CDR2 SVGIG come from the germline V gene (reference sequence). The CDR3 totals 15 residues. V lost 0 bases, J lost 2 bases, and 13 bases lay in between. The CDR3 region is CAWSVGRDHQETQYF. The CDR3 bases are TGTGCCTGGAGTGTGGGACGGGACCATCAAGAGACCCAGTACTTC.

This clone has only one observation. The J gene is TRBJ1-2, the V gene TRBV2, with TRBD1 matching over 10 bases. Germline CDR1 is SNHLY and CDR2 is FYNNEI. Trimming took 6 bases from V and 4 from J; bases not matched to a gene: 5. CDR3 length: 14 amino acids. CDR3 in DNA: TGTGCCAGCAGGGACCGGGACAGGGGCTATGGCTACACCTTC. Residues: CASRDRDRGYGYTF.

This clone has ten or more counts. The chain links TRBV7-3 to TRBJ2-2; D is uncertain. V gave up 5 bases and J gave up 6 bases, with 10 bases separating them. In germline, CDR1 is SGHTA, CDR2 FQGTGA. CDR3 length: 13 residues. CDR3 amino acids: CASSVSFPGELFF. In nucleotides, the CDR3 is TGTGCCAGCAGCGTTAGCTTCCCCGGGGAGCTGTTTTTT.

The rearrangement joins TRBV2 to TRBJ2-1; D ambiguous. CDR3 length equals 12 residues. Between the trimmed V and J ends, which lost 4 bases and 4 bases, there was a span of 5 bases. The germline V gene encodes CDR1 SNHLY and CDR2 FYNNEI. CDR3 sequence (DNA): TGTGCCAGCAGTGTGGAGTACAATGAGCAGTTCTTC. Protein product: CASSVEYNEQFF. Full variable domain (remainder filled in from reference TRBV2 and TRBJ2-1): EPEVTQTPSHQVTQMGQEVILRCVPISNHLYFYWYRQILGQKVEFLVSFYNNEISEKSEIFDDQFSVERPDGSNFTLKIRSTKLEDSAMYFCASSVEYNEQFFGPGTRLTVL.

This clone has just a few counts. V usage is TRBV5-1 and J usage is TRBJ2-7; 8 positions match TRBD1. CDR3 length equals 14 residues. The junction had 6 bases not matched to a gene; V was cut back by 4 bases and J by 3 bases. Per the germline V gene, CDR1 is SGHRS and CDR2 is YFSETQ. CDR3 DNA sequence: TGCGCCAGCAGCCTGAACGGACAGGGCTACGAGCAGTACTTC. Amino acid sequence: CASSLNGQGYEQYF.

The chain employs TRBV2 and TRBJ2-7, with 7 bases identical to TRBD1. The trim removed 5 bases at V and 4 bases at J, leaving 11 bases unmatched. CDR1 and CDR2 from the germline V gene are SNHLY and FYNNEI. CDR3 size: 15 residues. CDR3 region: CASSYDRESPYEQYF. The CDR3 bases are TGTGCCAGCAGTTATGACAGGGAATCGCCTTACGAGCAGTACTTC.

The chain is built from TRBV11-2 and TRBJ2-3; 9 positions agree with TRBD2. This CDR3 has 16 residues. Looked up from germline, CDR1 is SGHAT and CDR2 is FQNNGV. Germline trimming cut 4 bases from V and 7 bases from J; bases unmatched to any gene: 12. The CDR3 here is CASSSLGSSGSYTQYF. CDR3 nucleotide sequence: TGTGCCAGCAGCTCTTTGGGGAGTAGCGGGAGTTATACGCAGTATTTT.

The genes are TRBV15 and TRBJ2-5, with unresolved D. The J call may not be correct, given that the DNA end is closer to TRBJ2-7. Germline values: CDR1 LNHNV, CDR2 YYDKDF (reference sequence). This CDR3 spans 14 amino acids. The CDR3: CATSRERLGYEQYF. The DNA for the CDR3 is TGTGCCACCAGCAGAGAACGGTTGGGCTACGAGCAGTACTTC.

In its sample, this clone was seen a few times. CDR3 sequence reads: CASSIRGGRDTGELFF. The CDR3 region has the DNA TGTGCCAGTAGTATCAGGGGCGGTAGGGACACCGGGGAGCTGTTTTTT. The gene calls are TRBV19 and TRBJ2-2; the D gene is possibly TRBD1 (6 bases). The CDR3 is made up of 16 amino acids. The germline gives CDR1 LNHDA, CDR2 SQIVND (reference sequence). Trimming removed 3 bases at V and 3 bases at J, with 14 bases between.

The chain employs TRBV6-5 and TRBJ2-7, with TRBD2 matching over 8 bases. The ends lost 8 bases at V and 5 bases at J; junction bases unmatched: 11. This CDR3 is 14 amino acids long. Per germline, CDR1 MNHEY and CDR2 SVGAGI. The CDR3 here is CASSRAGDFNEQYF. The CDR3 DNA is TGTGCCAGCTCTAGAGCGGGAGATTTCAACGAGCAGTACTTC.

This clone was recorded a few times. Other nucleotide sequences from this sample produce the same CDR3. V usage is TRBV27 and J usage is TRBJ2-6, with D possibly being TRBD2 (6 bases). The CDR3 is 15 residues long. Germline CDR1 MNHEY, CDR2 SMNVEV (reference sequence). Trimming took 4 bases from V and 1 from J, leaving 8 bases between them. CDR3 loop: CASSSGGSGANVLTF. The CDR3 DNA follows: TGTGCCAGCAGTTCCGGGGGATCTGGGGCCAACGTCCTGACTTTC.

The chain links TRBV7-9 to TRBJ1-1; no definite D call. The V gene's germline CDR1 is SEHNR and CDR2 FQNEAQ (reference sequence). Trimming shortened V by 2 bases and J by 6 bases, and 19 bases separated the two germline ends. CDR3 length equals 16 residues. The CDR3 is CASSLIVGDGSAEAFF. The CDR3 coding sequence is TGTGCCAGCAGCTTAATTGTGGGCGACGGGTCCGCTGAAGCTTTCTTT.

The genes are TRBV29-1 and TRBJ2-5; tentatively, D is TRBD1 (5 bases). Trimming left V 3 bases short and J 3 bases short, with 11 bases between. This CDR3 has 13 amino acids. In germline, CDR1 is SQVTM, CDR2 ANQGSEA. CDR3 sequence: CSVEAGFEETQYF. The CDR3 DNA is TGCAGCGTTGAGGCAGGGTTCGAAGAGACCCAGTACTTC.

The V call is TRBV7-2, the J call TRBJ2-3; 11 bases are a match to TRBD2. Germline loops: CDR1 SGHTA, CDR2 FQGNSA. V gave up 4 bases and J gave up 4 bases; unmatched junction bases: 10. This CDR3 comprises 17 residues. The CDR3 bases are TGTGCCAGCAGCTCCCGGACTAGCGGGTTGGGCGCAGATACGCAGTATTTT. It translates to CASSSRTSGLGADTQYF.

This CDR3 is CASSQDYRRPSGYTF. The CDR3, as DNA: TGCGCCAGCAGCCAAGATTACAGGCGGCCCAGTGGCTACACCTTC. The gene calls are TRBV4-1 and TRBJ1-2; D is possibly TRBD1 (5 bases). From germline, CDR1 is MGHRA and CDR2 YSYEKL. The CDR3 spans 15 residues. V lost 0 bases and J lost 7, with 15 bases in between.

The chain is built from TRBV5-4 and TRBJ2-1, with TRBD2 as a possible D gene (5 bases). Looked up from germline, CDR1 is SGHNT and CDR2 is YYREEE (reference sequence). The CDR3 contains 13 residues. V was clipped by 0 bases and J by 5 bases, with 6 bases between them. DNA of the CDR3: TGTGCCAGCAGCTTGGACGGGAACAATGAGCAGTTCTTC. This encodes CASSLDGNNEQFF.

This chain joins TRBV30 and TRBJ2-3, with D possibly TRBD2 on 6 matching bases. V was shortened by 5 bases and J by 6 bases, with 18 bases between the two germline ends. The CDR3 is 14 amino acids. CDR1 is GTSNPN, CDR2 SVGIG, per germline (reference sequence). The CDR3: CAWGNRGIFDTQYF. The CDR3 bases are TGTGCCTGGGGGAACCGGGGGATCTTTGATACGCAGTATTTT. The whole variable domain, remainder taken from reference TRBV30 and TRBJ2-3, is SQTIHQWPATLVQPVGSPLSLECTVEGTSNPNLYWYRQAAGRGLQLLFYSVGIGQISSEVPQNLSASRPQDRQFILSSKKLLLSDSGFYLCAWGNRGIFDTQYFGPGTRLTVL.

The gene calls are TRBV25-1 and TRBJ2-7, with 11 bases aligning to TRBD2. The CDR3 length is 15 residues. CDR1 and CDR2 (germline): MGHDK, SYGVNS. J gave up 2 bases and V 10 bases, and 10 bases lay outside the gene matches. The CDR3 sequence is CANLTTSGTPYEQYF. CDR3 bases: TGTGCCAATTTGACGACTAGCGGGACCCCCTACGAGCAGTACTTC.